This T cell receptor (beta chain) was sequenced for a study of CD8 T cells in Susac syndrome. Study-level points and caveats: Clonal expansion was not observed in the Susac syndrome CD4+ T cell repertoires. It was acknowledged by the study that relatively few individuals were included in its TCR sequencing and HLA analysis.

The CDR3 totals 15 residues. Germline lookup yields CDR1 SGHRS and CDR2 YFSETQ. V shed 2 bases and J shed 1 base, with 12 bases lying between them. Only one count was recorded for this clonotype. The antigen is undetermined. cDNA came from around 0.54 to 1 ug RNA primed by random hexamers. It was immunoSEQ multiplex PCR that amplified TCR beta CDR3 across 54 Vbeta and 13 Jbeta. TCRdb re-called the immunoSEQ multiplex PCR reads with MiXCR, one entry per CDR3 protein. The sample holds under 200,000 distinct CDR3 sequences, around 90% seen once. The diagnostic criteria for definite or probable disease, as recently defined, were met by the patients with Susac syndrome.

The sequencing sample was made of CD4+ T cells from PBMCs. The chain combines TRBV5-1 with TRBJ1-1, with a possible D match to TRBD1 (5 bases). The origin of this receptor is a human donor with Susac syndrome. Written as DNA, the CDR3 is TGCGCCAGCAGCTTTGGGGGGACGGGGAACACTGAAGCTTTCTTT. Its protein is CASSFGGTGNTEAFF.